The rows below give T cell receptor beta chains drawn from one sample of a study of shared clonotypes between healthy human individuals. Assay: immunoSEQ multiplex PCR; the TCRdb copy retains only in-frame clones and omits some. The sample carries 560,000 or so clones, approximately 96% recorded once. Sequencing was carried out using naive CD8+ T cells sorted from blood. All receptors come from a woman in her twenties or thirties in good health. Each CDR3 is given with its conserved first and last residue. Each record gives: clone size, J gene, V gene, D gene, CDR3 DNA, CDR3 protein. The D gene is left open where the match is weak. Not all rows give a size; the values are once, few, many and, for expanded clones, a class.

clone_size: .; j_call: TRBJ1-1; v_call: TRBV9; d_call: TRBD1; cdr3_nt: TGTGCCAGCAGCGTAGGGGTACAGGGGGCCAACACTGAAGCTTTCTTT; cdr3_aa: CASSVGVQGANTEAFF
clone_size: .; j_call: TRBJ2-7; v_call: TRBV19; d_call: TRBD1; cdr3_nt: TGTGCCAGTAGTATCGGGACAGGTCGGTTGTACGAGCAGTACTTC; cdr3_aa: CASSIGTGRLYEQYF
clone_size: .; j_call: TRBJ2-2; v_call: TRBV13; d_call: .; cdr3_nt: TGTGCCAGCAGCAACACCGGGGAGCTGTTTTTT; cdr3_aa: CASSNTGELFF
clone_size: .; j_call: TRBJ2-3; v_call: TRBV7-9; d_call: .; cdr3_nt: TGTGCCAGCAGCTTTTACCCCGGAGGGTCAGATACGCAGTATTTT; cdr3_aa: CASSFYPGGSDTQYF
clone_size: once; j_call: TRBJ2-1; v_call: TRBV4-2; d_call: TRBD2; cdr3_nt: TGTGCCAGCAGCCACCCCCCCCAGCGGGGGGGGGACGAGCAGTTCTTC; cdr3_aa: CASSHPPQRGGDEQFF
clone_size: .; j_call: TRBJ2-1; v_call: TRBV27; d_call: TRBD1; cdr3_nt: TGTGCCAGCAGTTTATTTGCAGGGACAGCGAACCAAGAGCAGTTCTTC; cdr3_aa: CASSLFAGTANQEQFF
clone_size: .; j_call: TRBJ2-5; v_call: TRBV28; d_call: .; cdr3_nt: TGTGCCAGCAGTCTTTCCAGAGAGACCCAGTACTTC; cdr3_aa: CASSLSRETQYF
clone_size: .; j_call: TRBJ1-3; v_call: TRBV4-1; d_call: .; cdr3_nt: TGCGCCAGCGGGTCTGACCCGGCAGGCACGCGCTCTGGAAACACCATATATTTT; cdr3_aa: CASGSDPAGTRSGNTIYF
clone_size: .; j_call: TRBJ2-1; v_call: TRBV28; d_call: TRBD1; cdr3_nt: TGTGCCACCCAGGGGGCCCCCTACAATGAGCAGTTCTTC; cdr3_aa: CATQGAPYNEQFF
clone_size: .; j_call: TRBJ2-7; v_call: TRBV27; d_call: .; cdr3_nt: TGTGCCAGCAGTTTCGGCGGGAAGTCCACCTACGAGCAGTACTTC; cdr3_aa: CASSFGGKSTYEQYF
clone_size: .; j_call: TRBJ2-1; v_call: TRBV4-2; d_call: TRBD1; cdr3_nt: TGTGCCAGCAGCCCGCGAGGTCCCGGGACAGACTACAATGAGCAGTTCTTC; cdr3_aa: CASSPRGPGTDYNEQFF
clone_size: .; j_call: TRBJ1-5; v_call: TRBV14; d_call: .; cdr3_nt: TGTGCCAGCAGCCAAGATACCGGGGGCAATAAGCATTTT; cdr3_aa: CASSQDTGGNKHF
clone_size: .; j_call: TRBJ1-1; v_call: TRBV29-1; d_call: .; cdr3_nt: TGCAGCGTCCACACAGGGATCACTGAAGCTTTCTTT; cdr3_aa: CSVHTGITEAFF
clone_size: .; j_call: TRBJ2-1; v_call: TRBV6-1; d_call: .; cdr3_nt: TGTGCCAGCGGGTTACCGGGTGAGCAGTTCTTC; cdr3_aa: CASGLPGEQFF
clone_size: .; j_call: TRBJ2-3; v_call: TRBV4-1; d_call: TRBD2; cdr3_nt: TGCGCCAGCAGCCAGGAACTAGCGTCACGCGCCGATACGCAGTATTTT; cdr3_aa: CASSQELASRADTQYF
clone_size: .; j_call: TRBJ2-7; v_call: TRBV15; d_call: TRBD2; cdr3_nt: TGTGCCACCAGCAGAGAAACCGGGACTATCTACGAGCAGTACTTC; cdr3_aa: CATSRETGTIYEQYF
clone_size: .; j_call: TRBJ2-2; v_call: TRBV7-2; d_call: .; cdr3_nt: TGTGCCAGCAATCTGGGGGGTCCTGGTACCGGGGAGCTGTTTTTT; cdr3_aa: CASNLGGPGTGELFF
clone_size: .; j_call: TRBJ2-1; v_call: TRBV19; d_call: TRBD2; cdr3_nt: TGTGCCAGTAGTACGCGGGGGGGACTAGCGGGAGGCGAGCAGTTCTTC; cdr3_aa: CASSTRGGLAGGEQFF
clone_size: .; j_call: TRBJ1-1; v_call: TRBV28; d_call: .; cdr3_nt: TGTGCCAGCAGTTTGGGGGGGGAGAACACTGAAGCTTTCTTT; cdr3_aa: CASSLGGENTEAFF
clone_size: once; j_call: TRBJ2-2; v_call: TRBV28; d_call: TRBD1; cdr3_nt: TGTGCCAGCAGACAGGGACAGGGGTTCACCGGGGAGCTGTTTTTT; cdr3_aa: CASRQGQGFTGELFF
clone_size: .; j_call: TRBJ2-7; v_call: TRBV14; d_call: .; cdr3_nt: TGTGCCAGCAGCCAAGGGTCCACTCTCTACGAGCAGTACTTC; cdr3_aa: CASSQGSTLYEQYF
clone_size: once; j_call: TRBJ2-1; v_call: TRBV7-2; d_call: TRBD1; cdr3_nt: TGTGCCAGCAGCAAGGGGACAGTTTCCTACAATGAGCAGTTCTTC; cdr3_aa: CASSKGTVSYNEQFF
clone_size: .; j_call: TRBJ2-1; v_call: TRBV7-2; d_call: TRBD2; cdr3_nt: TGTGCCAGCAGTCCTAGCGGGTTGAGCTCCTACAATGAGCAGTTCTTC; cdr3_aa: CASSPSGLSSYNEQFF
clone_size: .; j_call: TRBJ2-1; v_call: TRBV19; d_call: TRBD1; cdr3_nt: TGTGCCAGTAGTATCTGGGGACAGGGCTACAATGAGCAGTTCTTC; cdr3_aa: CASSIWGQGYNEQFF
clone_size: .; j_call: TRBJ2-1; v_call: TRBV9; d_call: TRBD2; cdr3_nt: TGTGCCAGCAGCGCCGACACCGGGACTATATCCTACAATGAGCAGTTCTTC; cdr3_aa: CASSADTGTISYNEQFF
clone_size: .; j_call: TRBJ1-2; v_call: TRBV28; d_call: .; cdr3_nt: TGTGCCAGCAGGAGTGTGAGGCCTAACTATGGCTACACCTTC; cdr3_aa: CASRSVRPNYGYTF
clone_size: .; j_call: TRBJ1-3; v_call: TRBV4-1; d_call: .; cdr3_nt: TGCGCCAGCAGCCAAGTAGAGGCAGGGTACCTTGGAAACACCATATATTTT; cdr3_aa: CASSQVEAGYLGNTIYF
clone_size: .; j_call: TRBJ2-2; v_call: TRBV27; d_call: TRBD2; cdr3_nt: TGTGCCAGCAGTTTGGCTAGCGGGAGTCCTGGCGGGGAGCTGTTTTTT; cdr3_aa: CASSLASGSPGGELFF
clone_size: .; j_call: TRBJ2-1; v_call: TRBV5-1; d_call: TRBD2; cdr3_nt: TGCGCCAGCAGCTTAGCGGGAGGGCCGGTCAATGAGCAGTTCTTC; cdr3_aa: CASSLAGGPVNEQFF
clone_size: .; j_call: TRBJ1-1; v_call: TRBV11-1; d_call: .; cdr3_nt: TGTGCCAGCAGCCCGGGAAGGGCGAACACTGAAGCTTTCTTT; cdr3_aa: CASSPGRANTEAFF
clone_size: .; j_call: TRBJ2-1; v_call: TRBV7-6; d_call: .; cdr3_nt: TGTGCCAGCAGCTTAAAGGTTGGCCAAGCAAATGAGCAGTTCTTC; cdr3_aa: CASSLKVGQANEQFF
clone_size: once; j_call: TRBJ2-3; v_call: TRBV10-3; d_call: .; cdr3_nt: TGTGCCATCAGTGCGGACCGGGACGTCCACACAGATACGCAGTATTTT; cdr3_aa: CAISADRDVHTDTQYF
clone_size: .; j_call: TRBJ2-7; v_call: TRBV6-5; d_call: TRBD1; cdr3_nt: TGTGCCAGCAGCGGACAGGGGATTAAGTACGAGCAGTACTTC; cdr3_aa: CASSGQGIKYEQYF
clone_size: .; j_call: TRBJ1-3; v_call: TRBV4-2; d_call: TRBD1; cdr3_nt: TGTGCCAGCAGCCAACCCAGGAACAGGGGATATCGAAACACCATATATTTT; cdr3_aa: CASSQPRNRGYRNTIYF
clone_size: .; j_call: TRBJ1-5; v_call: TRBV19; d_call: .; cdr3_nt: TGTGCCAGTTGGACAGCCCTCCATCAGCCCCAGCATTTT; cdr3_aa: CASWTALHQPQHF
clone_size: .; j_call: TRBJ2-1; v_call: TRBV19; d_call: TRBD2; cdr3_nt: TGTGCCAGTACTCATCAACTAGCGGGAGGGCCAATGGGGTACAATGAGCAGTTCTTC; cdr3_aa: CASTHQLAGGPMGYNEQFF
clone_size: .; j_call: TRBJ2-3; v_call: TRBV27; d_call: .; cdr3_nt: TGTGCCAGCAGTTCCCCGGGGGGCTATACGCAGTATTTT; cdr3_aa: CASSSPGGYTQYF
clone_size: .; j_call: TRBJ2-7; v_call: TRBV7-8; d_call: .; cdr3_nt: TGTGCCAGCACCTGGGGGCGGGGAGACGAGCAGTACTTC; cdr3_aa: CASTWGRGDEQYF
clone_size: .; j_call: TRBJ1-5; v_call: TRBV6-1; d_call: .; cdr3_nt: TGTGCCAGCAGTGAGGAAGGTACCAATCAGCCCCAGCATTTT; cdr3_aa: CASSEEGTNQPQHF
clone_size: .; j_call: TRBJ1-2; v_call: TRBV6-7; d_call: .; cdr3_nt: TGTGCCAGCAGTTACGCCGGAGTGGGGGGCCTTGGCTACACCTTC; cdr3_aa: CASSYAGVGGLGYTF
clone_size: .; j_call: TRBJ1-4; v_call: TRBV9; d_call: .; cdr3_nt: TGTGCCAGCAGCGTAGGTAGTCAGAAATCTGAAAAACTGTTTTTT; cdr3_aa: CASSVGSQKSEKLFF
clone_size: .; j_call: TRBJ1-1; v_call: TRBV7-4; d_call: .; cdr3_nt: TGTGCCAGCAGCCCCCCGGAGGTTCGGGCTGAAGCTTTCTTT; cdr3_aa: CASSPPEVRAEAFF
clone_size: .; j_call: TRBJ2-4; v_call: TRBV4-1; d_call: .; cdr3_nt: TGCGCCAGCAGCCCTGAACCCCGAGCCAAAAACATTCAGTACTTC; cdr3_aa: CASSPEPRAKNIQYF
clone_size: once; j_call: TRBJ1-2; v_call: TRBV19; d_call: .; cdr3_nt: TGTGCCAGTAGTATCCGAGAGGTTCCTTGGGGCTACACCTTC; cdr3_aa: CASSIREVPWGYTF
clone_size: .; j_call: TRBJ2-7; v_call: TRBV27; d_call: .; cdr3_nt: TGTGCCAGCAGTATGCGGACCCCCTACGAGCAGTACTTC; cdr3_aa: CASSMRTPYEQYF
clone_size: .; j_call: TRBJ1-2; v_call: TRBV5-4; d_call: .; cdr3_nt: TGTGCCAGCAGCCAAAAAGGACAGACTCCTAACTATGGCTACACCTTC; cdr3_aa: CASSQKGQTPNYGYTF
clone_size: once; j_call: TRBJ2-7; v_call: TRBV11-2; d_call: .; cdr3_nt: TGTGCCAGCAGCTTAGGGCAGACGGGGTACTACGAGCAGTACTTC; cdr3_aa: CASSLGQTGYYEQYF
clone_size: .; j_call: TRBJ2-7; v_call: TRBV6-6; d_call: .; cdr3_nt: TGTGCCAGCAGTTACTACCGAGATTACGAGCAGTACTTC; cdr3_aa: CASSYYRDYEQYF
clone_size: .; j_call: TRBJ1-1; v_call: TRBV9; d_call: .; cdr3_nt: TGTGCCAGCAGCGTTCTCGGGGCCGAAGAAGCTTTCTTT; cdr3_aa: CASSVLGAEEAFF
clone_size: .; j_call: TRBJ2-2; v_call: TRBV6-1; d_call: .; cdr3_nt: TGTGCCAACGGGGGGCCGAGAGACACCGGGGAGCTGTTTTTT; cdr3_aa: CANGGPRDTGELFF
clone_size: .; j_call: TRBJ1-1; v_call: TRBV9; d_call: .; cdr3_nt: TGTGCCAGCAGCACGACACAGGGGAACACTGAAGCTTTCTTT; cdr3_aa: CASSTTQGNTEAFF
clone_size: .; j_call: TRBJ2-7; v_call: TRBV2; d_call: TRBD1; cdr3_nt: TGTGCCAGCAGGTACAGGGGGAGCTCCTACGAGCAGTACTTC; cdr3_aa: CASRYRGSSYEQYF
clone_size: .; j_call: TRBJ1-4; v_call: TRBV7-8; d_call: .; cdr3_nt: TGTGCCAGCAGCTTAGCTTCCTATAATGAAAAACTGTTTTTT; cdr3_aa: CASSLASYNEKLFF
clone_size: .; j_call: TRBJ2-5; v_call: TRBV19; d_call: TRBD2; cdr3_nt: TGTGCCAGTAGTATTGTATGGGCTAGCGGGACGGAGACCCAGTACTTC; cdr3_aa: CASSIVWASGTETQYF
clone_size: once; j_call: TRBJ2-3; v_call: TRBV15; d_call: .; cdr3_nt: TGTGCCACCAGCAGAGGGGCAGATACGCAGTATTTT; cdr3_aa: CATSRGADTQYF
clone_size: .; j_call: TRBJ2-1; v_call: TRBV28; d_call: .; cdr3_nt: TGTGCCAGCAGTCCCCTTCTAGTAGCTTACAATGAGCAGTTCTTC; cdr3_aa: CASSPLLVAYNEQFF
clone_size: .; j_call: TRBJ2-3; v_call: TRBV7-8; d_call: .; cdr3_nt: TGTGCCAGCAGCGGCAGCGGTGGGCCGGTTGACACAGATACGCAGTATTTT; cdr3_aa: CASSGSGGPVDTDTQYF
clone_size: .; j_call: TRBJ2-2; v_call: TRBV9; d_call: .; cdr3_nt: TGTGCCAGCATCCCCGACCAGGGAGAGGTGGACACCGGGGAGCTGTTTTTT; cdr3_aa: CASIPDQGEVDTGELFF
clone_size: .; j_call: TRBJ2-5; v_call: TRBV5-6; d_call: .; cdr3_nt: TGTGCCAGCAGCTCACCCCCGTACCAAGAGACCCAGTACTTC; cdr3_aa: CASSSPPYQETQYF